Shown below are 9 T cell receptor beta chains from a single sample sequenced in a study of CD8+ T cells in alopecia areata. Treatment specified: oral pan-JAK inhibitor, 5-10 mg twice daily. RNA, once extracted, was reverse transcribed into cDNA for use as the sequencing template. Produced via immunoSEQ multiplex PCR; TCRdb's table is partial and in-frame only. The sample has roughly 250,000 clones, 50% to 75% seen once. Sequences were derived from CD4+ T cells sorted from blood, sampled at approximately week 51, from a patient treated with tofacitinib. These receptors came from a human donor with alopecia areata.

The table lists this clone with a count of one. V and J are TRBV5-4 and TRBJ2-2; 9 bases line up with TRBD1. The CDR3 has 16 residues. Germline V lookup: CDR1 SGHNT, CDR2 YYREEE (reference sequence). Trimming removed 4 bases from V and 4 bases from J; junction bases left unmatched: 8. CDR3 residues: CASSVPGQGFTGELFF. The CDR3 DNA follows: TGTGCCAGCAGCGTCCCGGGACAGGGTTTCACCGGGGAGCTGTTTTTT.

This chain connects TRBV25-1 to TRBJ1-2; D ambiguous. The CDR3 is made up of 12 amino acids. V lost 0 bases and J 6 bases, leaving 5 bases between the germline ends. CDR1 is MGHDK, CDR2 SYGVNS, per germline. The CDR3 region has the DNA TGTGCCAGCAGTGAATATCCAGATGGCTACACCTTC. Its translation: CASSEYPDGYTF.

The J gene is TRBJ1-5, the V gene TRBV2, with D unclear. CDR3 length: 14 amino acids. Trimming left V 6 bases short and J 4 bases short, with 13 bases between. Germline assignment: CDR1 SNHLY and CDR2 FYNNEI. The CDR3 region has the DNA TGTGCCAGCAGGGACCGGGATCCAAATCAGCCCCAGCATTTT. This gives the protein CASRDRDPNQPQHF.

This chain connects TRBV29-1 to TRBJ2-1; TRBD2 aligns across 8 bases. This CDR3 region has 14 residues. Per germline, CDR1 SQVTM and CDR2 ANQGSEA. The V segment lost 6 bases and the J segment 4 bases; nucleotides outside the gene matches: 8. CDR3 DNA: TGCAGCGTCTATAGCGGGACCTTGTACAATGAGCAGTTCTTC. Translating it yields CSVYSGTLYNEQFF.

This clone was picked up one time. Written as DNA, the CDR3 is TGTGCCAGCGAAGGTAGGGGTCAAGAGACCCAGTACTTC. It encodes CASEGRGQETQYF. The chain has TRBV7-2 and TRBJ2-5; a weak D match, TRBD1 (5 bases). Trimming stripped 8 bases from V and 2 bases from J, with 12 bases between. This CDR3 is 13 amino acids long. The germline gives CDR1 SGHTA, CDR2 FQGNSA.

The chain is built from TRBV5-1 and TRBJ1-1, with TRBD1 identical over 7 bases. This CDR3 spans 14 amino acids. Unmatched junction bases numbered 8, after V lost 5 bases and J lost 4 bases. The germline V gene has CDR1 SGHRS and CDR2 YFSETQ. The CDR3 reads CASREQGLATEAFF. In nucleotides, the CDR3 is TGCGCCAGCAGAGAACAGGGGCTCGCCACTGAAGCTTTCTTT. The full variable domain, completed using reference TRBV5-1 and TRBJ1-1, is KAGVTQTPRYLIKTRGQQVTLSCSPISGHRSVSWYQQTPGQGLQFLFEYFSETQRNKGNFPGRFSGRQFSNSRSEMNVSTLELGDSALYLCASREQGLATEAFFGQGTRLTVV.

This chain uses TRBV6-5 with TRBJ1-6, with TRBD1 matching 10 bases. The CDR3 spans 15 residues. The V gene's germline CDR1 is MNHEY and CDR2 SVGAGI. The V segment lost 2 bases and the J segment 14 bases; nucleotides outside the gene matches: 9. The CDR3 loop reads CASSYTPGQGSTLHF. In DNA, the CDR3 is TGTGCCAGCAGTTACACCCCGGGACAGGGGTCAACCCTCCACTTT.

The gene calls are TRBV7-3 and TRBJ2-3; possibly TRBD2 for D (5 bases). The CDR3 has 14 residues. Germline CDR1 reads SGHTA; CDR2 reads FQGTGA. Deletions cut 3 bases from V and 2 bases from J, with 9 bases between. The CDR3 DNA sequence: TGTGCCAGCAGCTTGGAGGTTTCCACAGATACGCAGTATTTT. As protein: CASSLEVSTDTQYF.

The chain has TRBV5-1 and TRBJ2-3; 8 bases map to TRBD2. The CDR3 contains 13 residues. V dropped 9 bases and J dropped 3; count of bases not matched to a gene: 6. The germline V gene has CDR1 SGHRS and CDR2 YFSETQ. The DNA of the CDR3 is TGCGCCACCGCGGGGGGCCCAACAGATACGCAGTATTTT. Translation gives CATAGGPTDTQYF. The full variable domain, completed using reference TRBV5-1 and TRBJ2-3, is KAGVTQTPRYLIKTRGQQVTLSCSPISGHRSVSWYQQTPGQGLQFLFEYFSETQRNKGNFPGRFSGRQFSNSRSEMNVSTLELGDSALYLCATAGGPTDTQYFGPGTRLTVL.